A single sample gave rise to the 14 T cell receptor beta chains below, sequenced in a study of identical twins (dated by TCRdb to the mid-2010s). The library was generated by 5' RACE. TCRdb lists the instrument as Illumina HiSeq 2000. TCRdb reanalyzed the raw reads on its own, using fastp at Q25 for trimming and MiXCR for clone calling, and kept in-frame beta chains. All rows with the same CDR3 protein become a single entry with the most common DNA and genes. This sample is represented by some 1,600,000 distinct CDR3 sequences; under 35% of them were singletons. Approximately 0.29% of the sample is held by the ten biggest clonotypes. Material for sequencing was cord blood. The origin of the receptors is a newborn girl in good health.

The chain employs TRBV13 and TRBJ2-1; the match to TRBD2 covers 12 bases. The V gene's germline CDR1 is PRHDT and CDR2 FYEKMQ (reference sequence). Losses at the gene ends were 5 bases for V and 8 bases for J; bases not matched to a gene: 7. CDR3 size: 15 residues. CDR3 bases: TGTGCCAGCAGCCAGCTAGCGGGAGGGTCTTATGAGCAGTTCTTC. Protein: CASSQLAGGSYEQFF.

This clonotype was seen a few times. This rearrangement joins TRBV7-9 to TRBJ2-5; D gene unclear. Germline loops: CDR1 SEHNR, CDR2 FQNEAQ (reference sequence). With 2 bases removed from V and 5 bases from J, the gap between germline ends came to 9 bases. This CDR3 region has 13 residues. CDR3 sequence (DNA): TGTGCCAGCAGCTTATTACCTGCGGAGACCCAGTACTTC. Protein sequence: CASSLLPAETQYF. The entire variable domain, with the rest obtained from reference TRBV7-9 and TRBJ2-5, is as follows: DTGVSQNPRHKITKRGQNVTFRCDPISEHNRLYWYRQTLGQGPEFLTYFQNEAQLEKSRLLSDRFSAERPKGSFSTLEIQRTEQGDSAMYLCASSLLPAETQYFGPGTRLLVL.

In this sample, this clonotype turned up a few times. V usage is TRBV11-2 and J usage is TRBJ2-7; 9 bases map to TRBD1. Germline CDR1 reads SGHAT; CDR2 reads FQNNGV. This CDR3 comprises 16 residues. The V and J ends lost 4 bases and 2 bases, in that order; junction bases with no gene match: 9. CDR3 amino acids: CASSSYRDRAPYEQYF. Here the CDR3 DNA reads TGTGCCAGCAGCTCTTACCGGGACAGGGCTCCCTACGAGCAGTACTTC.

This clonotype appeared a few times. The V and J genes are TRBV20-1 and TRBJ1-1; 7 bases are shared with TRBD1. In germline, CDR1 is DFQATT, CDR2 SNEGSKA (reference sequence). The CDR3 loop spans 13 amino acids. With 7 bases clipped from V and 4 bases from J, the junction kept 9 bases outside the gene matches. The chain's CDR3 is CSVPTTGSTEAFF. The CDR3 DNA reads as TGCAGTGTCCCCACGACAGGGAGCACTGAAGCTTTCTTT.

This clonotype was observed many times. The rearrangement links TRBV12-3 or TRBV12-4 to TRBJ1-6; 8 bases agree with TRBD1. V lost 3 bases, J lost 5 bases, and 0 bases stayed unmatched. This CDR3 is built from 14 residues. CDR3 residues: CASSLDRDNSPLHF. DNA of the CDR3: TGTGCCAGCAGTTTGGACAGGGATAATTCACCCCTCCACTTT.

This clonotype appeared a few times. The chain couples TRBV20-1 to TRBJ2-7; D perhaps matches TRBD1 (7 bases). The CDR3 loop spans 16 amino acids. CDR1 DFQATT and CDR2 SNEGSKA come from the germline V gene (reference sequence). V gave up 3 bases and J gave up 3 bases, with 21 bases separating them. For the CDR3, the DNA is TGCAGTGCTAGGGAATTTTCAGGGGGAGGTAGCTACGAGCAGTACTTC. Translated: CSAREFSGGGSYEQYF.

The sample holds a few counts of this clonotype. This sequence joins TRBV27 and TRBJ1-1; 10 positions agree with TRBD1. The germline gives CDR1 MNHEY, CDR2 SMNVEV (reference sequence). V lost 6 bases to trimming and J lost 2 bases; unmatched junction nucleotides: 6. This CDR3 is built from 15 residues. The CDR3 DNA is TGTGCCAGCAGCGCTCGGGACAGGGGAAACACTGAAGCTTTCTTT. It codes for CASSARDRGNTEAFF.

The chain links TRBV7-9 to TRBJ1-4; D remains unclear. Germline V gene sequence: CDR1 SEHNR, CDR2 FQNEAQ (reference sequence). V lost 8 bases to trimming and J lost 6 bases, with 25 bases between them. This CDR3 comprises 17 residues. The CDR3 sequence: CASGNPRSTVGYEKLFF. CDR3 bases: TGTGCCAGCGGCAACCCCCGATCGACGGTCGGGTATGAAAAACTGTTTTTT.

This clonotype was observed a handful of times. The V call is TRBV13, the J call TRBJ1-3; 8 positions match TRBD1. The germline gives CDR1 PRHDT, CDR2 FYEKMQ (reference sequence). V gave up 4 bases and J gave up 3 bases; unmatched junction bases: 8. The CDR3 sequence is 16 residues long. CDR3 DNA sequence: TGTGCCAGCAGCTGGTCGCAGGGGGCCGGTGGAAACACCATATATTTT. Amino acid sequence: CASSWSQGAGGNTIYF.

This clonotype showed up just a few times. The chain has TRBV12-3 or TRBV12-4 and TRBJ2-4; weak D call: TRBD1 (8 bases). The CDR3 spans 16 residues. Trimming removed 6 bases at V and 1 base at J, with 16 bases between. Here the CDR3 reads CASSDDRGGAKNIQYF. The CDR3 DNA follows: TGTGCCAGCAGCGATGACAGGGGAGGGGCCAAAAACATTCAGTACTTC.

V and J are TRBV9 and TRBJ2-1; tentatively, D is TRBD1 (6 bases). Judging by the DNA end, TRBJ2-7 fits better; the J call may be wrong. This CDR3 region has 15 residues. Germline CDR1 SGDLS, CDR2 YYNGEE. Written as DNA, the CDR3 is TGTGCCAGCAGCGCCGGGACACCTCCCTACAATGAGCAGTACTTC. Amino acids: CASSAGTPPYNEQYF.

This clonotype was counted only a few times. The chain uses TRBV18 and TRBJ2-5; D is uncertain. CDR1 KGHSH and CDR2 LQKENI come from the germline V gene. The CDR3 covers 13 residues. The V end was cut by 0 bases, the J end by 4 bases, with 6 bases between. The CDR3 spells CASSPPNGETQYF. In DNA form, the CDR3 reads TGTGCCAGCTCACCACCGAATGGAGAGACCCAGTACTTC.

V and J are TRBV28 and TRBJ1-1; D remains ambiguous. V shed 5 bases and J shed 9 bases, with 16 bases lying between them. Germline V gene data show CDR1 as MDHEN and CDR2 as SYDVKM. The CDR3 has 13 residues. The CDR3 protein is CASSTAQTRKAFF. The CDR3, as DNA: TGTGCCAGCAGTACCGCACAAACGAGGAAAGCTTTCTTT.

The chain is built from TRBV20-1 and TRBJ2-5; D might be TRBD2 (6 bases). The J call may be mistaken, given a closer DNA end match to TRBJ2-7. Germline V CDR1 and CDR2: DFQATT, SNEGSKA (reference sequence). The CDR3 consists of 14 residues. This chain's CDR3 is CSARDLGSGGEQYF. The CDR3 DNA follows: TGCAGTGCTAGAGATCTAGGTTCCGGGGGCGAGCAGTACTTC.